The present TCR beta chain was sequenced within a study of immune evolution from preneoplasia to lung adenocarcinoma. Study information: HLA loss of heterozygosity: roughly 6.4% AIS, roughly 15% MIA, about 35% ADC, none AAH.

H&E slides confirmed each diagnosis, reviewed by two pathologists independently. Produced via immunoSEQ multiplex PCR; TCRdb's table is partial and in-frame only. The sample consists of approximately 5,000 clones, 70% to 80% of them appearing once. Germline values: CDR1 MGHDK, CDR2 SYGVNS. Trimming cost V 3 bases and J 3 bases, with 9 bases left between them. The CDR3 extends over 13 amino acids. The TCR comes from a person in their sixties or seventies with lung adenocarcinoma. The chain links TRBV25-1 to TRBJ2-7, with D possibly matching TRBD2 (6 bases). Input material: FFPE minimally invasive lung adenocarcinoma tissue. Written as DNA, the CDR3 is TGTGCCAGCAGTGAGCTAGCGAACTACGAGCAGTACTTC. Protein sequence: CASSELANYEQYF.